Sequencing of this TCR beta chain was carried out in a study of blood T cell repertoires in COVID-19 (TCRdb year 2020). As for the study more broadly: The collaborator samples originated in the United States, Italy and Spain and spanned the acute and convalescent phases of COVID-19. The material from the prospective study consisted of cDNA or gDNA derived from T cells, B-cell-depleted T cells, or PBMCs. The dataset comprised deeply sampled blood TCRbeta repertoires from subjects exposed to, actively infected with, or recovered from COVID-19. The repertoires were released in a freely available public database meant as a resource for research on the immune response to SARS-CoV-2. Samples came from the ongoing ImmuneRACE study (first 160 participants) plus 1,254 subjects from 6 global collaborators. Sample metadata almost always included a de-identified subject ID, COVID-19 status, age in years and sex. HLA class I and class II types, where available, came from metadata supplied by the sample provider rather than from assay-based typing. Here is what the overall study found, with its caveats: How much clinical and demographic metadata was included differed by source and by participant, and the metadata was provided uncurated.

Collaborating institutions collected whole blood in K2EDTA tubes following their own protocols. For TCRbeta analysis, collaborators shipped samples in one of three forms: frozen whole blood, isolated PBMCs, or DNA extracted from either of those sample types. TCRbeta CDR3 regions were amplified from genomic DNA using the immunoSEQ Assay, a bias-controlled multiplex PCR. On the study's bioinformatics: Nucleated cell counts per sample were estimated from amplification of reference gene primers within the assay. Sequence reads were collapsed and filtered to measure the absolute abundance of every unique TCRbeta CDR3 rearrangement. For each sample, productive Simpson clonality was calculated as the square root of Simpson's diversity index across productive rearrangements. The immuneACCESS repertoire file appears here via TCRdb, limited to in-frame rearrangements. These files lack a portion of the clones; in checked studies, under half of the deficit traces to unresolved V genes, and the cause of the others is not known. The D gene and trimming were derived from the DNA, and the V and J assignments and clone size from that table. This sample gives 60,000 to 80,000 clones in total; around nine tenths of them show up just once. The top ten hold approximately 4% of the sample.

Measured from the cysteine to the phenylalanine, the CDR3 is 15 residues long. Only the CDR3 part of the read is kept: 45 bases, read in frame from the first base. After removal of 6 bases from V and 2 bases from J, the junction retains 7 bases not matched to a gene. Looking up the germline V gene yields CDR1 SGHRS and CDR2 YFSETQ. Remarks on this clone: Its target antigen remains unknown. No base quality information exists; no much larger clone differs at one position.

The sequence is built from TRBV5-1 and TRBJ2-2; the junction holds 7 bases that match TRBD1. The sample consisted of peripheral blood. The clonotype originates from a human donor in a cohort sampled during active COVID-19. The nucleotide sequence is given as TGCGCCAGCACCCTACAGGGGTCTAACACCGGGGAGCTGTTTTTT. The translation is CASTLQGSNTGELFF. Reference TRBV5-1 and TRBJ2-2 genes cover what lies past the CDR3, so the full variable domain is KAGVTQTPRYLIKTRGQQVTLSCSPISGHRSVSWYQQTPGQGLQFLFEYFSETQRNKGNFPGRFSGRQFSNSRSEMNVSTLELGDSALYLCASTLQGSNTGELFFGEGSRLTVL.